A selection of T cell receptor beta chains follows, all from one sample in a study of T cell responses to AZD1222 COVID-19 vaccine. Data came from immunoSEQ multiplex PCR; TCRdb stores just in-frame clones and leaves some out. The table lists 100,000 to 150,000 clones, around 80% of them singletons. The sequencing here drew on peripheral blood, taken 28 days after the second AZD1222 dose. These receptor sequences come from an adult who received the AZD1222 COVID-19 vaccine. Each CDR3 is given with its conserved first and last residue.

j_gene,v_gene,CDR3aa
TRBJ1-5,TRBV18,CASSPNRGDQPQHF
TRBJ1-1,TRBV7-2,CASSPGTGLGNTEAFF
TRBJ1-6,TRBV19,CASSIGAGAPLHF
TRBJ1-1,TRBV4-3,CASSQSPSAVTEAFF
TRBJ1-6,TRBV15,CATSGLQNSPLHF
TRBJ1-1,TRBV6-5,CASSFTFEAFF
TRBJ1-6,TRBV5-6,CASSLRIGPTRSNNSPLHF
TRBJ1-6,TRBV6-5,CASSYSKGFEAPLHF
TRBJ2-7,TRBV12-3/TRBV12-4,CASSPRTYEQYF
TRBJ1-3,TRBV6-5,CASSSRGSPRNTIYF
TRBJ1-3,TRBV28,CASSHDPRDWQGNTIYF
TRBJ2-4,TRBV19,CASSNLTVGKNIQYF
TRBJ1-2,TRBV19,CASSKGERPRYGYTF
TRBJ1-5,TRBV6-1,CASSDPGERQPQHF
TRBJ1-3,TRBV10-2,CASRKGPSSGNTIYF
TRBJ2-7,TRBV5-4,CASSIDQTVYEQYF
TRBJ2-7,TRBV11-2,CASSLNGISYEQYF
TRBJ1-1,TRBV5-1,CASSPSGKNTEAFF
TRBJ1-5,TRBV7-9,CASSSTGGRREHQHF
TRBJ1-5,TRBV15,CATSRDWGDGNQPQHF
TRBJ1-2,TRBV5-6,CASSPDRGLSYGYTF
TRBJ1-4,TRBV5-8,CASSSGQGQVGKLFF
TRBJ2-2,TRBV18,CASSPQSSNTGELFF
TRBJ2-7,TRBV5-1,CASSPLTRGGFEQYF
TRBJ1-2,TRBV3-1/TRBV3-2,CASSQASGTGYGYTF
TRBJ2-1,TRBV4-1,CASSYRDLINEQFF
TRBJ2-7,TRBV10-2,CASRDPDYEQYF
TRBJ1-4,TRBV7-2,CASSLTGTDNEKLFF
TRBJ2-7,TRBV6-5,CASSYSPGTGGYEQYF
TRBJ1-1,TRBV6-5,CASSNNPGANTEAFF
TRBJ1-2,TRBV27,CASSSYKGAMPGYTF
TRBJ1-4,TRBV7-2,CASSPGREGGKLFF
TRBJ2-7,TRBV6-2/TRBV6-3,CASSYSVRDLTYEQYF
TRBJ1-1,TRBV7-2,CASSLVIGADTEAFF
TRBJ2-3,TRBV18,CASSPTTDTQYF
TRBJ2-1,TRBV7-3,CASSLRATTEQFF